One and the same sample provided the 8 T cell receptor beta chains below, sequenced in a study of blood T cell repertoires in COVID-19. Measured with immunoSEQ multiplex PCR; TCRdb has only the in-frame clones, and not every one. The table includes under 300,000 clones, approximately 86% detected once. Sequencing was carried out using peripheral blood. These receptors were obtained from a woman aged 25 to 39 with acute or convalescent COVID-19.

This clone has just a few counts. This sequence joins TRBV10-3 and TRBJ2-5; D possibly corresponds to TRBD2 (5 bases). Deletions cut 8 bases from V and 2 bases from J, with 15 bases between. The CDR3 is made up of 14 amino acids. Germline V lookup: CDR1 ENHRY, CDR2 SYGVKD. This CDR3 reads CAISPTNNQETQYF. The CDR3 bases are TGTGCCATCTCCCCGACTAACAATCAAGAGACCCAGTACTTC.

Here the CDR3 reads CASSSQRDRRGYETQYF. CDR3 nucleotide sequence: TGTGCCAGCAGCTCCCAGCGGGATCGGAGAGGCTACGAGACCCAGTACTTC. V gene TRBV7-9 combines with J gene TRBJ2-5, with TRBD2 matching over 7 bases. The CDR3 loop spans 17 amino acids. The germline V gene encodes CDR1 SEHNR and CDR2 FQNEAQ (reference sequence). V was pared by 4 bases and J by 5 bases, with 16 bases of the junction left unmatched.

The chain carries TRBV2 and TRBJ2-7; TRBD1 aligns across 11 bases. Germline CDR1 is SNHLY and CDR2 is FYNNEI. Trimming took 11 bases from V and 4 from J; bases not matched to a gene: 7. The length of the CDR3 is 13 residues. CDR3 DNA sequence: TGTGCCGGAAGGACAGGGGGCCTATACGAGCAGTACTTC. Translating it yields CAGRTGGLYEQYF.

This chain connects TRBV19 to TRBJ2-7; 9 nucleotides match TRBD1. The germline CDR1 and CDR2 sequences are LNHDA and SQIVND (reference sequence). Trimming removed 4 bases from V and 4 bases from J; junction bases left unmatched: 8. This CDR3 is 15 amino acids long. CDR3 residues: CASSTGQGLTYEQYF. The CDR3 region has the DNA TGTGCCAGTAGTACTGGACAGGGGTTAACTTACGAGCAGTACTTC.

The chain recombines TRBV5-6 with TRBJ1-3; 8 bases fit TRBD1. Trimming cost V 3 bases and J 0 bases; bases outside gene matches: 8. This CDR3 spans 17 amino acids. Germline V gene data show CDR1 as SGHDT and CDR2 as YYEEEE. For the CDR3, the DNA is TGTGCCAGCAGCTCGACGGACAGGGCCCTCTCTGGAAACACCATATATTTT. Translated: CASSSTDRALSGNTIYF.

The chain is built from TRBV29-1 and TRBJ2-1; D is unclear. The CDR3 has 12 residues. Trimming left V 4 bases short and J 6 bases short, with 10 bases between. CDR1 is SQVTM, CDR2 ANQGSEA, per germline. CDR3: CSVVPGSNEQFF. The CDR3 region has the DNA TGCAGCGTTGTACCAGGATCCAATGAGCAGTTCTTC.

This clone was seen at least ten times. Here the CDR3 reads CASSATPGQGGRGYTF. CDR3 sequence (DNA): TGTGCCAGCAGCGCAACCCCCGGACAGGGGGGTCGTGGCTACACCTTC. The V call is TRBV7-2, the J call TRBJ1-2; TRBD1 aligns across 10 bases. Trimming at V came to 5 bases and at J to 7 bases, leaving 13 bases not matched to a gene. CDR1 SGHTA and CDR2 FQGNSA come from the germline V gene. This CDR3 contains 16 residues.

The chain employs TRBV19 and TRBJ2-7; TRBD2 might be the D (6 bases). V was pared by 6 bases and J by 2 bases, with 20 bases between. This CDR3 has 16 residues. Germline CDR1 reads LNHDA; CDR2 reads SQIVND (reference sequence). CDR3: CASSGSARPLPYEQYF. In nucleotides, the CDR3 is TGTGCCAGTAGCGGGAGCGCGAGGCCGTTGCCCTACGAGCAGTACTTC.